The next 12 T cell receptor beta chains were all read from a single sample in a study of blood T cell repertoires in COVID-19. Generated by immunoSEQ multiplex PCR, the TCRdb table keeps only in-frame clones and is missing some. The data hold about 220,000 clones, with 80% to 85% observed a single time. Sequenced input: peripheral blood. The source is a woman aged 55-69 years who had recovered from COVID-19.

V and J are TRBV19 and TRBJ2-1, with D perhaps TRBD1 (7 bases). There are 13 residues in the CDR3. CDR1 and CDR2 from the germline V gene are LNHDA and SQIVND (reference sequence). V dropped 6 bases and J dropped 7 bases, with 13 bases sitting between them. The CDR3 region has the DNA TGTGCCAGTAGCGTGGCAGGGGGGAATGAGCAGTTCTTC. Protein sequence: CASSVAGGNEQFF. Full variable domain (outside the CDR3, taken from reference TRBV19 and TRBJ2-1): DGGITQSPKYLFRKEGQNVTLSCEQNLNHDAMYWYRQDPGQGLRLIYYSQIVNDFQKGDIAEGYSVSREKKESFPLTVTSAQKNPTAFYLCASSVAGGNEQFFGPGTRLTVL.

This chain joins TRBV6-5 and TRBJ1-1; D is perhaps TRBD1 (6 bases). The germline CDR1 and CDR2 sequences are MNHEY and SVGAGI. V was trimmed by 6 bases and J by 2 bases, leaving 13 bases between them. The length of the CDR3 is 14 residues. DNA for the CDR3: TGTGCCAGCAGGACCGGGACACTAAACACTGAAGCTTTCTTT. Protein product: CASRTGTLNTEAFF.

Concerning this clone: In the same sample, other DNA sequences code for this CDR3. This sequence joins TRBV24-1 and TRBJ2-5, with TRBD1 identical over 11 bases. This CDR3 has 15 residues. The V and J ends lost 2 bases and 4 bases, in that order; junction bases with no gene match: 2. Germline CDR1 is KGHDR and CDR2 is SFDVKD. CDR3 nucleotide sequence: TGTGCCACCAGTGATTCCGGGACAGGGGGAGAGACCCAGTACTTC. Amino acid sequence: CATSDSGTGGETQYF.

The chain uses TRBV4-3 and TRBJ1-4, with D maybe TRBD1 (6 bases). V lost 4 bases to trimming and J lost 4 bases, with 10 bases between them. The length of the CDR3 is 14 residues. Germline V lookup: CDR1 LGHNA, CDR2 YSLEER. The CDR3: CASSPRTVNEKLFF. The CDR3, as DNA: TGCGCCAGCAGCCCCCGGACAGTTAATGAAAAACTGTTTTTT.

The chain couples TRBV19 to TRBJ1-1; no reliable D call. Trimming took 7 bases from V and 1 from J, leaving 16 bases between them. Germline CDR1 and CDR2: LNHDA and SQIVND (reference sequence). This CDR3 contains 15 residues. DNA of the CDR3: TGTGCCAGTAAATACGACACACGTTCGAACACTGAAGCTTTCTTT. It encodes CASKYDTRSNTEAFF.

This chain joins TRBV9 and TRBJ2-3; 9 nucleotides line up with TRBD2. Germline V gene data show CDR1 as SGDLS and CDR2 as YYNGEE. The CDR3 totals 16 residues. Unmatched junction bases numbered 6, after V lost 4 bases and J lost 0 bases. This chain's CDR3 is CASSPRLAESTDTQYF. In DNA form, the CDR3 reads TGTGCCAGCAGCCCACGACTAGCGGAAAGCACAGATACGCAGTATTTT. Together with reference TRBV9 and TRBJ2-3, the CDR3 gives the full variable domain: DSGVTQTPKHLITATGQRVTLRCSPRSGDLSVYWYQQSLDQGLQFLIQYYNGEERAKGNILERFSAQQFPDLHSELNLSSLELGDSALYFCASSPRLAESTDTQYFGPGTRLTVL.

The chain recombines TRBV24-1 with TRBJ2-2, with D tentatively TRBD2 (6 bases). The V gene lost 7 bases and the J gene lost 7 bases, with 15 bases spanning the gap. Germline V gene lookup returns CDR1 KGHDR and CDR2 SFDVKD. The CDR3 is 14 residues long. The CDR3 sequence: CATSAGGGIGELFF. The DNA for the CDR3 is TGTGCCACCAGCGCCGGAGGAGGGATCGGGGAGCTGTTTTTT.

This chain links TRBV7-6 with TRBJ2-5; D remains ambiguous. V was trimmed by 2 bases and J by 0 bases, leaving 10 bases between them. CDR1 is SGHVS and CDR2 is FNYEAQ in the germline V gene. The CDR3 totals 15 residues. In nucleotides, the CDR3 is TGTGCCAGCAGCTTATCGGTCGAAGACCAAGAGACCCAGTACTTC. Translated: CASSLSVEDQETQYF. Together with reference TRBV7-6 and TRBJ2-5, the CDR3 gives the full variable domain: GAGVSQSPRYKVTKRGQDVALRCDPISGHVSLYWYRQALGQGPEFLTYFNYEAQQDKSGLPNDRFSAERPEGSISTLTIQRTEQRDSAMYRCASSLSVEDQETQYFGPGTRLLVL.

The rearrangement uses TRBV7-9 and TRBJ2-1; TRBD1 matches at 11 bases. The CDR3 is 18 amino acids. Germline CDR1 and CDR2: SEHNR and FQNEAQ (reference sequence). The ends lost 9 bases at V and 4 bases at J; junction bases unmatched: 17. The CDR3 DNA reads TGTGCCAGTACACCGGGACAGGGGGTGGGAAACACATACAATGAGCAGTTCTTC. Its translation is CASTPGQGVGNTYNEQFF.

In this sample, this clone is medium-sized. This chain uses TRBV5-6 with TRBJ1-2; TRBD1 might be the D (5 bases). Trimming cost V 2 bases and J 2 bases, with 10 bases left between them. Germline V lookup: CDR1 SGHDT, CDR2 YYEEEE. The CDR3 contains 14 residues. CDR3: CASSFFRANYGYTF. In nucleotides, the CDR3 is TGTGCCAGCAGCTTTTTCAGGGCGAACTATGGCTACACCTTC.

This chain links TRBV6-5 with TRBJ2-5; a possible D gene is TRBD2 (7 bases). V lost 1 base to trimming and J lost 1 base, with 10 bases between them. The germline V gene encodes CDR1 MNHEY and CDR2 SVGAGI. This CDR3 has 15 amino acids. The CDR3 sequence: CASSYLRGGQETQYF. DNA for the CDR3: TGTGCCAGCAGTTACTTGAGGGGGGGCCAAGAGACCCAGTACTTC.

Remarks on this clone: This sample includes further DNA sequences coding for the same CDR3. J is TRBJ2-3 and V is TRBV5-1; D might be TRBD2 (5 bases). V lost 3 bases, J lost 2 bases, and 10 bases lay in between. The germline V gene has CDR1 SGHRS and CDR2 YFSETQ. The CDR3 is 14 amino acids. CDR3 in amino acids: CASSSAGSTDTQYF. CDR3 DNA sequence: TGCGCCAGCAGCTCCGCGGGTTCCACAGATACGCAGTATTTT. Full variable domain (outside the CDR3, taken from reference TRBV5-1 and TRBJ2-3): KAGVTQTPRYLIKTRGQQVTLSCSPISGHRSVSWYQQTPGQGLQFLFEYFSETQRNKGNFPGRFSGRQFSNSRSEMNVSTLELGDSALYLCASSSAGSTDTQYFGPGTRLTVL.